The next 3 T cell receptor beta chains were all read from a single sample in a study of identical twins. TCRdb reanalysed the 5' RACE reads using MiXCR and keeps one entry per CDR3 protein. Seen here are more than 600,000 distinct CDR3 sequences, about 18% observed once, and the top ten hold roughly 14%. These data were likewise used in another study, on T cells expressing NK-cell markers.

Sequencing was done on a sample of PBMCs. All receptors come from a woman under 30 in good health.

The rearrangement links TRBV29-1 to TRBJ1-2; weak D call: TRBD1 (6 bases). Germline lookup yields CDR1 SQVTM and CDR2 ANQGSEA. V was pared by 6 bases and J by 8 bases, with 16 bases between. This CDR3 spans 12 amino acids. For the CDR3, the DNA is TGCAGCGTGGGAGGGGGAATGGGCGGCTACACCTTC. This codes for CSVGGGMGGYTF.

The sample holds a few counts of this clonotype. The chain uses TRBV12-3 or TRBV12-4 and TRBJ1-6, with unresolved D. V lost 7 bases to trimming and J lost 9 bases, with 10 bases between them. The CDR3 sequence is 12 residues long. The CDR3 sequence: CASKITRSPLHF. As DNA, the CDR3 is TGTGCCAGCAAAATTACCCGTTCACCCCTCCACTTT.

In this sample, this clonotype turned up a few times. The rearrangement joins TRBV19 to TRBJ2-5, with D possibly matching TRBD2 (5 bases). V was cut by 5 bases and J by 2 bases, with 30 bases left in between. Per germline, CDR1 LNHDA and CDR2 SQIVND (reference sequence). The CDR3 totals 20 residues. The DNA of the CDR3 is TGTGCCAGTAGTCGTCTGGGAGCGGCTGTTCCCCTGCCAAGACAAGAGACCCAGTACTTC. This translates into CASSRLGAAVPLPRQETQYF.